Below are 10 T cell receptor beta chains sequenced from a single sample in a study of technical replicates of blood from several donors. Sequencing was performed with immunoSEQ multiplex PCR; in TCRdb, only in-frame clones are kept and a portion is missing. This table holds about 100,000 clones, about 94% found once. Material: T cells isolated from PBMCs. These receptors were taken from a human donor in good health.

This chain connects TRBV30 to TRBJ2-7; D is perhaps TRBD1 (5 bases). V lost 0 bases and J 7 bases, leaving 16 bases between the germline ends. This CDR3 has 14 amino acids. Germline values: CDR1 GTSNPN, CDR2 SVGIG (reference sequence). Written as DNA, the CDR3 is TGTGCCTGGAGTGTACAATCAGGGTTTGGTGAGCAGTACTTC. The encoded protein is CAWSVQSGFGEQYF.

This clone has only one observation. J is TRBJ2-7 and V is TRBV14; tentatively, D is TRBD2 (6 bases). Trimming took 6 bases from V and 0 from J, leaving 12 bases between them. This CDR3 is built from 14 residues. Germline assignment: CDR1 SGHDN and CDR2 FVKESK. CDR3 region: CASRRAGSSYEQYF. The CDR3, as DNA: TGTGCCAGCAGGAGGGCGGGGAGCTCCTACGAGCAGTACTTC.

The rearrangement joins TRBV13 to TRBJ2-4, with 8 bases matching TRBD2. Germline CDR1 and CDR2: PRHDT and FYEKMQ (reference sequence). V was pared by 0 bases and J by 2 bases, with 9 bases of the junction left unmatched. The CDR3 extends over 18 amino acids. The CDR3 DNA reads TGTGCCAGCAGCTTAGGAGTAGCGGGAAGACTAACCAAAAACATTCAGTACTTC. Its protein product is CASSLGVAGRLTKNIQYF.

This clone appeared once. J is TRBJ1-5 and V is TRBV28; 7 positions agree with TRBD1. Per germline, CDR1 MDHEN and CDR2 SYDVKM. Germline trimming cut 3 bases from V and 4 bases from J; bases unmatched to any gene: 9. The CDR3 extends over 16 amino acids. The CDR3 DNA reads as TGTGCCAGCAGTTTGATGGGGACAGACTTTAATCAGCCCCAGCATTTT. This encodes CASSLMGTDFNQPQHF.

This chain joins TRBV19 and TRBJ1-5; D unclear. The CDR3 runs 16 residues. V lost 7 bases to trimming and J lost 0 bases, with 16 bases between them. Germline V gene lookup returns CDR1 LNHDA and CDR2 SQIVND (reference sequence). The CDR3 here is CASTEVGLYSNQPQHF. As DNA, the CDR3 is TGTGCCAGTACAGAGGTCGGTCTTTATAGCAATCAGCCCCAGCATTTT.

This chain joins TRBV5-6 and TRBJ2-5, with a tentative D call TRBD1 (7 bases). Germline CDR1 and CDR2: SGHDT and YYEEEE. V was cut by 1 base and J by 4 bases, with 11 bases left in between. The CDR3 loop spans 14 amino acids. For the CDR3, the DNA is TGTGCCAGCAGCTTGCAGGGGGGCCGAGAGACCCAGTACTTC. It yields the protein CASSLQGGRETQYF.

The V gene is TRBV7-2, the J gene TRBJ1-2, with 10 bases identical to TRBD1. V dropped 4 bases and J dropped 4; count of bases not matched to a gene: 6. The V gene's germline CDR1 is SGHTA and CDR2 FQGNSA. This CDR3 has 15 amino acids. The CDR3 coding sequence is TGTGCCAGCAGCTACTTGACAGGGGGCATCTATGGCTACACCTTC. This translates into CASSYLTGGIYGYTF.

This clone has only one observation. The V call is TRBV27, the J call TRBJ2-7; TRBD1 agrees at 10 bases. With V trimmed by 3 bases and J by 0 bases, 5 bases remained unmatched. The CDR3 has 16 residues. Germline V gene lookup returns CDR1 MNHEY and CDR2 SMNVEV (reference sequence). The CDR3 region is CASSFLGQGDSYEQYF. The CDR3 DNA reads TGTGCCAGCAGTTTTTTAGGACAGGGGGACTCCTACGAGCAGTACTTC.

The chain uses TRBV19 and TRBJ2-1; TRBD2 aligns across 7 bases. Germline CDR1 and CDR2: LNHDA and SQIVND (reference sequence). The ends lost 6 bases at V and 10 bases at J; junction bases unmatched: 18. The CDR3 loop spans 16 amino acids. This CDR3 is CASSPVLGLGNNEQFF. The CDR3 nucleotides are TGTGCCAGTAGCCCGGTTTTAGGACTAGGGAATAACGAGCAGTTCTTC.

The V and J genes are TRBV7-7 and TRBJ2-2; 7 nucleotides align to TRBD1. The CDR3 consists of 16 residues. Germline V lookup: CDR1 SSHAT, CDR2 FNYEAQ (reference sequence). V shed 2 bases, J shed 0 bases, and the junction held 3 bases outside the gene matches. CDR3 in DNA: TGTGCCAGCAGCTTATCTGACAGGGCGAACACCGGGGAGCTGTTTTTT. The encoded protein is CASSLSDRANTGELFF.